The T cell receptor (beta chain) under discussion was sequenced for a study of glioma-infiltrating T cells after dendritic cell vaccination. CDR3 length: 15 residues. V lost 5 bases to trimming and J lost 8 bases; unmatched junction nucleotides: 10. The germline V gene encodes CDR1 SEHNR and CDR2 FQNEAQ (reference sequence). Using immunoSEQ multiplex PCR, the repertoire was profiled, and TCRdb retains in-frame clones only, with some absent. This sample has about 67,000 clones; 80% to 85% occur once, and the top ten carry 7% to 9%. The origin of this receptor is a human donor with glioblastoma. This sample comprised blood, obtained before dendritic cell vaccination. The chain couples TRBV7-9 to TRBJ2-1, with 9 bases aligning to TRBD2. The CDR3 DNA follows: TGTGCCAGCAGCCCCGAGGGCGGGGGGGCCCATGAGCAGTTCTTC. Translation: CASSPEGGGAHEQFF.